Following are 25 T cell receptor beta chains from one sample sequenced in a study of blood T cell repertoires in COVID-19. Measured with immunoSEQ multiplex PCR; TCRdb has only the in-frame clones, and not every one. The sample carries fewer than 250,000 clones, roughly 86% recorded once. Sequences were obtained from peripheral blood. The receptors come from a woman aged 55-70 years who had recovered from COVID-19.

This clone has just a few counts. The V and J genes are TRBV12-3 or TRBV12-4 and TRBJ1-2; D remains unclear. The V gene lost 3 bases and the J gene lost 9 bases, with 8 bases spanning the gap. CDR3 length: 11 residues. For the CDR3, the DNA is TGTGCCAGCAGTTTGCGGCTGCGCTACACCTTC. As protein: CASSLRLRYTF.

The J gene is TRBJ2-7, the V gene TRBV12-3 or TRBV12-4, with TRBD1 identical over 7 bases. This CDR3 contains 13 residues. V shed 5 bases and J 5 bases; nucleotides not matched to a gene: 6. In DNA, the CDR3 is TGTGCCAGCAGTCCCCGGGACAGAGACGAGCAGTACTTC. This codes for CASSPRDRDEQYF.

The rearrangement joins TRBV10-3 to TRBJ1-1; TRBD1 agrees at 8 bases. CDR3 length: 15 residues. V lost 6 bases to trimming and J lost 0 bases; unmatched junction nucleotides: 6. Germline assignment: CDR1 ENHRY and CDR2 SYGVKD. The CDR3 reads CAISPGTGLNTEAFF. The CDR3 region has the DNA TGTGCCATCAGCCCCGGGACAGGTTTGAACACTGAAGCTTTCTTT.

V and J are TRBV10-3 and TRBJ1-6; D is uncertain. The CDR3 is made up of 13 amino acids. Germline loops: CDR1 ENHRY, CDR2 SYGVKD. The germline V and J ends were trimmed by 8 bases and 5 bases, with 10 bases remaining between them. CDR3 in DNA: TGTGCCATCGCGCGGTTAAATAATTCACCCCTCCACTTT. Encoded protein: CAIARLNNSPLHF.

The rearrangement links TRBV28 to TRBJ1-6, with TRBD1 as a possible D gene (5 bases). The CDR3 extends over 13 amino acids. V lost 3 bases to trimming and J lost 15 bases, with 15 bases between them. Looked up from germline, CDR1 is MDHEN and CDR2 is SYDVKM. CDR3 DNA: TGTGCCAGCAGTTTGACAGAGACCTCAATCCTCCACTTT. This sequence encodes CASSLTETSILHF.

The CDR3 is CASSLEGLETQYF. The CDR3 nucleotides read TGTGCCAGCAGCTTGGAGGGGCTAGAGACCCAGTACTTC. The chain couples TRBV11-1 to TRBJ2-5; a possible D gene is TRBD2 (6 bases). V lost 3 bases to trimming and J lost 4 bases, with 9 bases between them. This CDR3 region has 13 residues. The germline CDR1 and CDR2 sequences are SGHAT and FQDESV (reference sequence).

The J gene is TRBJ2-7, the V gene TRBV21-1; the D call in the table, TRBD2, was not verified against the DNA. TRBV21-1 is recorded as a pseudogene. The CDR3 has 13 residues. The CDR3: CASSKVRAGKQYF. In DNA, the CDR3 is TGTGCCAGCAGCAAAGTGAGGGCCGGCAAGCAGTACTTC.

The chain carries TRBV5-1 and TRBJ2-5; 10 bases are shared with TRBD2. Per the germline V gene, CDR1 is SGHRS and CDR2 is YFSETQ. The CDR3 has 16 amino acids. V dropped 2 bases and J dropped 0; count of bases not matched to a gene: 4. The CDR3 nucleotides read TGCGCCAGCAGCTTTACCAGCGGGGGGGACCAAGAGACCCAGTACTTC. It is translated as CASSFTSGGDQETQYF.

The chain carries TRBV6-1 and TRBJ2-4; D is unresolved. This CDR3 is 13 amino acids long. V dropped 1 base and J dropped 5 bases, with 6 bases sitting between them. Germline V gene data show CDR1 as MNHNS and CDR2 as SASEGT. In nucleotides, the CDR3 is TGTGCCAGCAGTGAAGTCGTCCAAAACATTCAGTACTTC. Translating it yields CASSEVVQNIQYF.

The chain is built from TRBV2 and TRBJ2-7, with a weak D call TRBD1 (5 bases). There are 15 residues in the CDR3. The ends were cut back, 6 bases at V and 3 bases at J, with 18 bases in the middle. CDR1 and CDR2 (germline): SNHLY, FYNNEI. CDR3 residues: CASRDSPSGLYEQYF. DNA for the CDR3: TGTGCCAGCAGGGATTCCCCCTCAGGGCTCTACGAGCAGTACTTC.

In nucleotides, the CDR3 is TGTGCCAGCAGCGTGGGACAGGGATACTATGGCTACACCTTC. Residues: CASSVGQGYYGYTF. This rearrangement joins TRBV5-6 to TRBJ1-2; 9 nucleotides agree with TRBD1. Germline lookup yields CDR1 SGHDT and CDR2 YYEEEE. The CDR3 extends over 14 amino acids. The ends lost 4 bases at V and 3 bases at J; junction bases unmatched: 4.

In nucleotides, the CDR3 is TGTGCCAGTACAATGGCCAGTAACTATGGCTACACCTTC. Translated: CASTMASNYGYTF. The genes are TRBV19 and TRBJ1-2; unclear D gene. V gave up 7 bases and J gave up 1 base, with 10 bases separating them. Germline CDR1 and CDR2: LNHDA and SQIVND (reference sequence). This CDR3 has 13 residues. The full variable domain, in which reference TRBV19 and TRBJ1-2 provide the parts outside the CDR3, is DGGITQSPKYLFRKEGQNVTLSCEQNLNHDAMYWYRQDPGQGLRLIYYSQIVNDFQKGDIAEGYSVSREKKESFPLTVTSAQKNPTAFYLCASTMASNYGYTFGSGTRLTVV.

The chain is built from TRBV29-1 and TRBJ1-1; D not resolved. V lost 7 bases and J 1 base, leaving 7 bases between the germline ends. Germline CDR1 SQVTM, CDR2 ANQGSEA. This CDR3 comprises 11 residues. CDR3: CSGQENTEAFF. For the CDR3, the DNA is TGCAGCGGTCAGGAGAACACTGAAGCTTTCTTT. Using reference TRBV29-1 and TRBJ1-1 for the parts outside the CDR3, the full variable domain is SAVISQKPSRDICQRGTSLTIQCQVDSQVTMMFWYRQQPGQSLTLIATANQGSEATYESGFVIDKFPISRPNLTFSTLTVSNMSPEDSSIYLCSGQENTEAFFGQGTRLTVV.

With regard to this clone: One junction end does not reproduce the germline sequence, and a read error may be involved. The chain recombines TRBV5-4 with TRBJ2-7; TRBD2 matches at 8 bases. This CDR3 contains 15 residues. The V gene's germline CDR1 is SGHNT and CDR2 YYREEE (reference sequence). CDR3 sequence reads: CASSSPSGGAYGQYF. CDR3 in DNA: TGTGCCAGCAGCTCACCCAGCGGGGGTGCTTACGGGCAGTACTTC.

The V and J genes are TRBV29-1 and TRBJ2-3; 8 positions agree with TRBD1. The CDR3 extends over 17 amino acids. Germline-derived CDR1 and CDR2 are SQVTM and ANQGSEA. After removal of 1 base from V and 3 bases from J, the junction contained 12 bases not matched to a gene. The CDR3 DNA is TGCAGCGTTGAAGGATTATTGGAAACAGGGGGAACAGATACGCAGTATTTT. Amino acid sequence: CSVEGLLETGGTDTQYF.

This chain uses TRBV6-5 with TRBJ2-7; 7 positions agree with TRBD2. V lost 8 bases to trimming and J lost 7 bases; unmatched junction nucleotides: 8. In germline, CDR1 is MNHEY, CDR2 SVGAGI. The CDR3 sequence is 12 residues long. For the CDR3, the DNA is TGTGCCAGCCGCCCCGGGGGAGGGGAGCAGTACTTC. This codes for CASRPGGGEQYF.

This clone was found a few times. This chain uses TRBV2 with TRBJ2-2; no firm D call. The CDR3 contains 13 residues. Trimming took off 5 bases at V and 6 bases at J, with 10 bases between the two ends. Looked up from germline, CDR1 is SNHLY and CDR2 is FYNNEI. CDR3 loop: CASSWRYAGELFF. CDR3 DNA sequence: TGTGCCAGCAGTTGGCGGTACGCCGGGGAGCTGTTTTTT.

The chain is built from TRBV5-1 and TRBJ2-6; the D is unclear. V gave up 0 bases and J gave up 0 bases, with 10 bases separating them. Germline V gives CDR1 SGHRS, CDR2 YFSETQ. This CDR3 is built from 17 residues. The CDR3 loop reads CASSLGGSPSGANVLTF. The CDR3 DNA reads TGCGCCAGCAGCTTGGGCGGCAGCCCCTCTGGGGCCAACGTCCTGACTTTC.

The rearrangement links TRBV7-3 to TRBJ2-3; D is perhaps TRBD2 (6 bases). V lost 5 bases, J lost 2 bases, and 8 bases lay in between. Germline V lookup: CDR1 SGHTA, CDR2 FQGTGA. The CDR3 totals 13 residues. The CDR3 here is CASSTGVTDTQYF. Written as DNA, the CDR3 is TGTGCCAGCAGCACGGGGGTCACAGATACGCAGTATTTT.

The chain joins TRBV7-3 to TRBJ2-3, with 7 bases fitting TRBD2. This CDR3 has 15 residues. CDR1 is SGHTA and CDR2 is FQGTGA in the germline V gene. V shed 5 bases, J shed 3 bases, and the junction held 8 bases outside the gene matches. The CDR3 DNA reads TGTGCCAGCAGCGCCCTTTACGGGGGGACAGATACGCAGTATTTT. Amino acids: CASSALYGGTDTQYF.

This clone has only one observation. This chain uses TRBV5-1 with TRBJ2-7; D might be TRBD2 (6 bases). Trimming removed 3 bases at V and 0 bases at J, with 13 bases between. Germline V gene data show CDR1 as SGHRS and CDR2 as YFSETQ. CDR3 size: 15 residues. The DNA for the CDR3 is TGCGCCAGCAGCTCGGTAGGAGGGAGCTCCTACGAGCAGTACTTC. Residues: CASSSVGGSSYEQYF. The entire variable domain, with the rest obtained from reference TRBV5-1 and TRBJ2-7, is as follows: KAGVTQTPRYLIKTRGQQVTLSCSPISGHRSVSWYQQTPGQGLQFLFEYFSETQRNKGNFPGRFSGRQFSNSRSEMNVSTLELGDSALYLCASSSVGGSSYEQYFGPGTRLTVT.

Here the CDR3 DNA reads TGCGCCAGCAGCGTGGACAGGATGGACACTGAAGCTTTCTTT. This gives the protein CASSVDRMDTEAFF. This chain uses TRBV5-1 with TRBJ1-1; 7 positions agree with TRBD1. The germline V gene encodes CDR1 SGHRS and CDR2 YFSETQ. This CDR3 contains 14 residues. V lost 4 bases, J lost 3 bases, and 6 bases stayed unmatched.

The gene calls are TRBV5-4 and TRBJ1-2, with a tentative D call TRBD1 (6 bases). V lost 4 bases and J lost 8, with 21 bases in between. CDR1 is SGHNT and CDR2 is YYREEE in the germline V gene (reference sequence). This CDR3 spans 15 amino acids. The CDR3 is CASSVGGQGRRGYTF. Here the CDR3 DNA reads TGTGCCAGCAGCGTGGGGGGGCAGGGCAGGCGGGGCTACACCTTC.

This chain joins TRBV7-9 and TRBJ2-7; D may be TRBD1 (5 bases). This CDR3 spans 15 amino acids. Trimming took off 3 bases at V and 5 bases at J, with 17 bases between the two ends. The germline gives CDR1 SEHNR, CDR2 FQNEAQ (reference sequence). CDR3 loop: CASSLAGRPLHEQYF. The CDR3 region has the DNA TGTGCCAGCAGCTTGGCAGGGCGCCCTCTCCACGAGCAGTACTTC.

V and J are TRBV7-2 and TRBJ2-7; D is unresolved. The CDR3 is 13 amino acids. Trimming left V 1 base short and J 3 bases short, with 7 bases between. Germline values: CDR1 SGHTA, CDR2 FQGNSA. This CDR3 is CASSLGSNYEQYF. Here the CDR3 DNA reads TGTGCCAGCAGCTTAGGTAGCAACTACGAGCAGTACTTC.